This T cell receptor beta chain was captured by sequencing in a study of a mutant IDH1 vaccine in newly diagnosed glioma. Background on the study: Prior therapy was radiotherapy, temozolomide, or both; most received both. Study outcomes and limitations: No link was apparently found between pseudoprogression and changes in top peripheral T cell clonotypes.

Assay: immunoSEQ multiplex PCR; the TCRdb copy retains only in-frame clones and omits some. The sample carries about 67,000 clones, over 70% recorded once. This clone was picked up one time. Its cognate antigen is unknown. Time point specified: baseline, week 1 (first vaccination visit). Treatment described: pre-vaccination baseline after standard-of-care therapy. The clonotype was recovered from a woman aged 18-29 years with glioma. Some clones in this sample may be carry-over from other donors' samples. The sequences come from peripheral blood mononuclear cells (PBMCs), collected from a glioma patient treated with radiotherapy, temozolomide or both.

The CDR3 is CASSRDGRSGNTIYF. The CDR3 coding sequence is TGTGCCAGCAGCCGGGACGGACGCTCTGGAAACACCATATATTTT. The gene calls are TRBV7-8 and TRBJ1-3, with D possibly matching TRBD1 (5 bases). The CDR3 is 15 amino acids. Trimming cost V 5 bases and J 0 bases, with 11 bases left between them. CDR1 is SGHVS and CDR2 is FQNEAQ in the germline V gene.